This T cell receptor (beta chain) emerged from a study of T cells after posttransplantation cyclophosphamide. CDR1 SGHTA and CDR2 FQGNSA come from the germline V gene. The ends lost 2 bases at V and 1 base at J; junction bases unmatched: 5. This CDR3 contains 17 residues. The table came from immunoSEQ multiplex PCR; TCRdb's copy has only in-frame clones and leaves some out. The sample consists of some 20,000 clones, 87% of them appearing once. Treatment was busulfan-fludarabine conditioning, a marrow graft, and cyclophosphamide on days +3 and +4. The rearrangement uses TRBV7-2 and TRBJ2-3; 11 bases match TRBD2. This TCR was sampled from a female patient in her forties who received an allogeneic stem cell transplant from a related donor, was CMV-positive, and had no GVHD. Some T cells could come from the graft donor. The starting material was PBMCs, obtained after allogeneic stem cell transplant with posttransplant cyclophosphamide. CDR3 in amino acids: CASSLLAGGRGTDTQYF. The CDR3 region has the DNA TGTGCCAGCAGCTTACTAGCGGGAGGACGAGGCACAGATACGCAGTATTTT.